The 18 T cell receptor beta chains in this list originate from one sample, sequenced in a study of blood T cell repertoires in COVID-19. Sequencing was performed with immunoSEQ multiplex PCR; in TCRdb, only in-frame clones are kept and a portion is missing. The sample yields roughly 250,000 clones, roughly 91% seen once. The source material was PBMCs or T cells enriched from blood (not recorded which). The receptor set was obtained from a middle-aged woman with acute COVID-19.

This rearrangement joins TRBV19 to TRBJ1-5; 8 nucleotides agree with TRBD1. From germline, CDR1 is LNHDA and CDR2 SQIVND (reference sequence). Trimming cost V 9 bases and J 3 bases; bases outside gene matches: 10. This CDR3 comprises 15 residues. DNA for the CDR3: TGTGCCAGCACAAATCAGGGGGCGATCAATCAGCCCCAGCATTTT. As protein: CASTNQGAINQPQHF.

The chain employs TRBV27 and TRBJ1-2; weak D call: TRBD1 (6 bases). Germline CDR1 and CDR2: MNHEY and SMNVEV (reference sequence). V shed 5 bases and J shed 8 bases, with 15 bases lying between them. The length of the CDR3 is 13 residues. The CDR3 nucleotides are TGTGCCAGCAGTGACGCAGGGGTAGGCGGCTACACCTTC. Amino acid sequence: CASSDAGVGGYTF.

V and J are TRBV11-2 and TRBJ2-3; D might be TRBD2 (5 bases). CDR1 SGHAT and CDR2 FQNNGV come from the germline V gene. Trimming took 1 base from V and 1 from J, leaving 15 bases between them. This CDR3 spans 17 amino acids. CDR3 protein: CASSLVLSNGGTDTQYF. CDR3 DNA sequence: TGTGCCAGCAGCTTAGTACTCTCTAACGGGGGCACAGATACGCAGTATTTT.

This clone was observed once. The chain combines TRBV3-1 (or the pseudogene TRBV3-2) with TRBJ1-6; possibly TRBD1 for D (6 bases). The CDR3 is made up of 14 amino acids. Germline assignment: CDR1 LGHDT and CDR2 YNNKEL (reference sequence). Deletions cut 4 bases from V and 5 bases from J, with 9 bases between. The CDR3, as DNA: TGTGCCAGCAGCCGCTGGACAGATAATTCACCCCTCCACTTT. Its protein product is CASSRWTDNSPLHF.

The chain combines TRBV5-6 with TRBJ2-3, with no clear D. Germline CDR1 and CDR2: SGHDT and YYEEEE. The CDR3 contains 12 residues. Trimming took off 4 bases at V and 2 bases at J, with 5 bases between the two ends. The CDR3 loop is CASSIFTDTQYF. DNA of the CDR3: TGTGCCAGCAGCATCTTCACAGATACGCAGTATTTT.

V and J are TRBV7-2 and TRBJ1-6, with D possibly being TRBD1 (5 bases). CDR3 size: 15 residues. Trimming removed 5 bases from V and 5 bases from J, with 13 bases in between. Germline-derived CDR1 and CDR2 are SGHTA and FQGNSA. CDR3 region: CASSPQGFNNSPLHF. The DNA for the CDR3 is TGTGCCAGCAGCCCGCAGGGCTTTAATAATTCACCCCTCCACTTT.

The chain carries TRBV7-8 and TRBJ1-5; no clear D gene. The CDR3 runs 15 residues. Germline CDR1 SGHVS, CDR2 FQNEAQ. Trimming removed 4 bases at V and 5 bases at J, with 15 bases between. For the CDR3, the DNA is TGTGCCAGCAGCTCCAGCGGTAGTGGGTATCAGCCCCAGCATTTT. Translated, it gives CASSSSGSGYQPQHF.

This chain connects TRBV7-8 to TRBJ1-5, with TRBD1 matching over 9 bases. Trimming took 5 bases from V and 5 from J; bases not matched to a gene: 10. The CDR3 has 16 residues. Germline loops: CDR1 SGHVS, CDR2 FQNEAQ. This CDR3 reads CASSQRGTGQHQPQHF. The CDR3 nucleotides read TGTGCCAGCAGCCAGAGAGGGACAGGGCAACATCAGCCCCAGCATTTT.

The chain is built from TRBV7-9 and TRBJ1-1; 7 bases match TRBD1. V gave up 5 bases and J gave up 5 bases; unmatched junction bases: 11. This CDR3 is built from 15 residues. CDR1 SEHNR and CDR2 FQNEAQ come from the germline V gene (reference sequence). The CDR3 region has the DNA TGTGCCAGCAGCCCTATGACAGGGATGGGGACTGAAGCTTTCTTT. Residues: CASSPMTGMGTEAFF.

This chain links TRBV19 with TRBJ1-2; 8 bases match TRBD1. The junction had 9 bases not matched to a gene; V was cut back by 5 bases and J by 4 bases. The CDR3 has 15 amino acids. CDR1 and CDR2 from the germline V gene are LNHDA and SQIVND (reference sequence). This CDR3 is CASSEGTGGPYGYTF. For the CDR3, the DNA is TGTGCCAGTAGTGAAGGGACAGGAGGCCCCTATGGCTACACCTTC.

Only one count was recorded for this clone. The chain uses TRBV7-2 and TRBJ1-1, with 7 bases lining up with TRBD1. The germline V gene has CDR1 SGHTA and CDR2 FQGNSA. Losses at the gene ends were 4 bases for V and 4 bases for J; bases not matched to a gene: 6. The CDR3 consists of 14 residues. The CDR3: CASSYGTDLTEAFF. DNA for the CDR3: TGTGCCAGCAGCTACGGGACAGACCTCACTGAAGCTTTCTTT.

The gene calls are TRBV6-5 and TRBJ2-7; tentatively, D is TRBD2 (5 bases). CDR3 length: 14 residues. Trimming left V 3 bases short and J 5 bases short, with 14 bases between. Germline V gives CDR1 MNHEY, CDR2 SVGAGI. The chain's CDR3 is CASSYSSRRNEQYF. The DNA for the CDR3 is TGTGCCAGCAGTTATTCTAGCCGGAGGAACGAGCAGTACTTC.

The DNA of the CDR3 is TGTGCCAGCAGCCCGACAGGAACCACAGATACGCAGTATTTT. It yields the protein CASSPTGTTDTQYF. The chain uses TRBV11-3 and TRBJ2-3; a weak D match, TRBD1 (6 bases). The CDR3 covers 14 residues. Germline V lookup: CDR1 SGHNT, CDR2 YENEEA. The V end was cut by 5 bases, the J end by 2 bases, with 11 bases between.

This chain uses TRBV4-1 with TRBJ1-2; 9 bases fit TRBD1. From germline, CDR1 is MGHRA and CDR2 YSYEKL. V gave up 0 bases and J gave up 8 bases; unmatched junction bases: 7. CDR3 length equals 15 residues. In nucleotides, the CDR3 is TGCGCCAGCAGCCAAGAAGTTACAGGGGGCGACGGCTACACCTTC. Amino acids: CASSQEVTGGDGYTF.

In this sample, this clone turned up a few times. V and J are TRBV5-1 and TRBJ2-2, with 9 bases matching TRBD1. The germline gives CDR1 SGHRS, CDR2 YFSETQ. Losses at the gene ends were 3 bases for V and 5 bases for J; bases not matched to a gene: 8. The CDR3 totals 16 residues. CDR3 sequence: CASSSPGQGGTGELFF. The CDR3 coding sequence is TGCGCCAGCAGCTCTCCGGGACAGGGCGGGACCGGGGAGCTGTTTTTT.

The chain couples TRBV4-1 to TRBJ2-7, with 8 bases fitting TRBD1. This CDR3 is built from 17 residues. Germline CDR1 is MGHRA and CDR2 is YSYEKL. Trimming cost V 2 bases and J 0 bases; bases outside gene matches: 9. This CDR3 is CASSQTTGTGTSYEQYF. CDR3 in DNA: TGCGCCAGCAGCCAAACTACCGGGACAGGTACCTCCTACGAGCAGTACTTC.

As to this clone: Its ends do not fully match the called genes, so a read error is possible. The V call is TRBV7-2, the J call TRBJ1-1; 8 positions agree with TRBD1. The CDR3 length is 13 residues. Germline V gene data show CDR1 as SGHTA and CDR2 as FQGNSA. Here the CDR3 reads CASSSEGHRGGFF. The CDR3 nucleotides read TGTGCCAGCAGCTCCGAGGGCCACAGGGGGGGCTTTTTT.

The chain carries TRBV5-4 and TRBJ2-7; D is undetermined. The CDR3 is 12 residues long. The V gene lost 1 base and the J gene lost 4 bases, with 6 bases spanning the gap. CDR1 and CDR2 (germline): SGHNT, YYREEE (reference sequence). CDR3 coding DNA: TGTGCCAGCAGCTTGTCGTCGTACGAGCAGTACTTC. Translating gives CASSLSSYEQYF.